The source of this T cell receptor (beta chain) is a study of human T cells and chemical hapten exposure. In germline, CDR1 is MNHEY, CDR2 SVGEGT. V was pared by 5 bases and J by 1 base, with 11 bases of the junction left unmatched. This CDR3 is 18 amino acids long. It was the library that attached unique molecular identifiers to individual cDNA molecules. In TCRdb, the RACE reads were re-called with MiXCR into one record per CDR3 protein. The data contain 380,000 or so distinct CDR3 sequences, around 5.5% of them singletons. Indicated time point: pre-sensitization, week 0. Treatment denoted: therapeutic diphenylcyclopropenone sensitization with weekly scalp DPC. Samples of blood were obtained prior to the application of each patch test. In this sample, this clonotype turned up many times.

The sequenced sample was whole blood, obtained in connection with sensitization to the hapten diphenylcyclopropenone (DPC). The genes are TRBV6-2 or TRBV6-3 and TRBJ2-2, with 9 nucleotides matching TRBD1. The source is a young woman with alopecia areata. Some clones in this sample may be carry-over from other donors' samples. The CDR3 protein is CASSNFPGQGLNTGELFF. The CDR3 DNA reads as TGTGCCAGCAGTAACTTCCCGGGACAGGGCCTGAACACCGGGGAGCTGTTTTTT.